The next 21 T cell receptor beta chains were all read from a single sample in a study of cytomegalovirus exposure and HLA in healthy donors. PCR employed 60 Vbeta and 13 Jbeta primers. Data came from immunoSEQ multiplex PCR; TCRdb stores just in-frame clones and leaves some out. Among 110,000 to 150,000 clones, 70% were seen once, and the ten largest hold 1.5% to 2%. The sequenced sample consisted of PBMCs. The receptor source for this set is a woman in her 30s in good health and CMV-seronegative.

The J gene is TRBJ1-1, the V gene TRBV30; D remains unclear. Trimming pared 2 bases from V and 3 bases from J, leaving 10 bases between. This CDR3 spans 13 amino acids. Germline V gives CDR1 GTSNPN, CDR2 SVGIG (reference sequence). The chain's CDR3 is CAWSTDGDTEAFF. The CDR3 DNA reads TGTGCCTGGAGTACGGACGGGGACACTGAAGCTTTCTTT. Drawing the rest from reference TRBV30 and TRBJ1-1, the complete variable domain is SQTIHQWPATLVQPVGSPLSLECTVEGTSNPNLYWYRQAAGRGLQLLFYSVGIGQISSEVPQNLSASRPQDRQFILSSKKLLLSDSGFYLCAWSTDGDTEAFFGQGTRLTVV.

CDR3 DNA sequence: TGCGCCAGCAGCCTAGGGACAGGGGGCGAAAAACTGTTTTTT. Protein sequence: CASSLGTGGEKLFF. The chain couples TRBV5-1 to TRBJ1-4, with 12 bases fitting TRBD1. The junction had 3 bases not matched to a gene; V was cut back by 4 bases and J by 8 bases. The CDR3 has 14 residues. Looked up from germline, CDR1 is SGHRS and CDR2 is YFSETQ.

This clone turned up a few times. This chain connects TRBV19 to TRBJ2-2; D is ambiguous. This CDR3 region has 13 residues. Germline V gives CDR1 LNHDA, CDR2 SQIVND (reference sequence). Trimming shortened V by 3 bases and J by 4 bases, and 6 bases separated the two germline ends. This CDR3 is CASSISGTGELFF. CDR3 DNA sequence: TGTGCCAGTAGTATTAGTGGCACCGGGGAGCTGTTTTTT.

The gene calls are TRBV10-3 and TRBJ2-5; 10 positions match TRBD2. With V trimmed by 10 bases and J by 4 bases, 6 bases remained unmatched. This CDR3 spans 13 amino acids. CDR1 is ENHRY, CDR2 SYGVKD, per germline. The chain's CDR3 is CASEAGGLETQYF. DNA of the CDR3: TGTGCCAGTGAAGCGGGGGGGCTAGAGACCCAGTACTTC.

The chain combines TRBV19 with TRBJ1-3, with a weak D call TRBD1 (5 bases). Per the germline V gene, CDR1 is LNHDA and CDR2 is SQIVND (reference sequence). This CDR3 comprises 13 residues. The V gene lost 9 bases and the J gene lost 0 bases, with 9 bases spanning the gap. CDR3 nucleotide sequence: TGTGCCAGCAGGGCAGGCTCTGGAAACACCATATATTTT. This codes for CASRAGSGNTIYF.

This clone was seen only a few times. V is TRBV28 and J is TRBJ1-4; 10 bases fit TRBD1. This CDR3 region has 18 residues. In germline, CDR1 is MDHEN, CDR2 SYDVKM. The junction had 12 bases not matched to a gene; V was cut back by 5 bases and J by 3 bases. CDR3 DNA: TGTGCCAGCAGTCCATTGACAGGGGGCGCGGCAGCTAATGAAAAACTGTTTTTT. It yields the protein CASSPLTGGAAANEKLFF. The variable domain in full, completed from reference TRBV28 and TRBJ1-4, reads DVKVTQSSRYLVKRTGEKVFLECVQDMDHENMFWYRQDPGLGLRLIYFSYDVKMKEKGDIPEGYSVSREKKERFSLILESASTNQTSMYLCASSPLTGGAAANEKLFFGSGTQLSVL.

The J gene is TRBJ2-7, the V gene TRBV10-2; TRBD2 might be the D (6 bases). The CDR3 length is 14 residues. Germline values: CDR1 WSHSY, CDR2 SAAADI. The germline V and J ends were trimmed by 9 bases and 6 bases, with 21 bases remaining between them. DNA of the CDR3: TGCGCCAGTACCTTTGGGACGGCCGGGGGCGAGCAGTACTTC. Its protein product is CASTFGTAGGEQYF.

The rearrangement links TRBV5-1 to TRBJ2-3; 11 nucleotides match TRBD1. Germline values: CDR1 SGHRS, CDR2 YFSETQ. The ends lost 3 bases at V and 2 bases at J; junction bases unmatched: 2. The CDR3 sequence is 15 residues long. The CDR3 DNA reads TGCGCCAGCAGCTGGACAGGGGGCTACACAGATACGCAGTATTTT. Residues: CASSWTGGYTDTQYF.

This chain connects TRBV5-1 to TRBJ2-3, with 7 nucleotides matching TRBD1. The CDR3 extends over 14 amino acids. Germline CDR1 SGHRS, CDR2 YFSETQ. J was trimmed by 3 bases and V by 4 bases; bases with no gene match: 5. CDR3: CASSPRQGTDTQYF. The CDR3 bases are TGCGCCAGCAGCCCAAGACAGGGTACAGATACGCAGTATTTT.

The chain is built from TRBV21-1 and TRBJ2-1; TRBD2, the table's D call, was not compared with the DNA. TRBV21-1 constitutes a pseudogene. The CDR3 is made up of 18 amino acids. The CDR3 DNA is TGTGCCAGCAGCAAAAGGGAGCAGCGGGGGGGCTCAATGGATGAGCAGTTCTTC. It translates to CASSKREQRGGSMDEQFF.

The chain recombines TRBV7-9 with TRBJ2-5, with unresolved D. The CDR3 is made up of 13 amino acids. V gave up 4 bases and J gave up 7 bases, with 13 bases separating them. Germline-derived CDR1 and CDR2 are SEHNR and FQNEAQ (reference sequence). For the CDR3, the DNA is TGTGCCAGCAGCTCCGACATCGAAGGGACCCAGTACTTC. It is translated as CASSSDIEGTQYF.

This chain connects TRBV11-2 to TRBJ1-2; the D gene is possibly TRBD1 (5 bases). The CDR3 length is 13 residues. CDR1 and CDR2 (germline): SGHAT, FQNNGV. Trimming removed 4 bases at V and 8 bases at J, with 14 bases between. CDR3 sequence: CASSSSRVLGYTF. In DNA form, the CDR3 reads TGTGCCAGCAGCTCCAGCAGGGTGCTCGGCTACACCTTC.

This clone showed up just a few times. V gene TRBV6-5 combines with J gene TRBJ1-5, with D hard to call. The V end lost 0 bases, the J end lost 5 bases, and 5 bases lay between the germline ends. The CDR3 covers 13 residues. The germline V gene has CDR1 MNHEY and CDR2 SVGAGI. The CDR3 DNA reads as TGTGCCAGCAGTTACTCTCGGGATCAGCCCCAGCATTTT. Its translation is CASSYSRDQPQHF.

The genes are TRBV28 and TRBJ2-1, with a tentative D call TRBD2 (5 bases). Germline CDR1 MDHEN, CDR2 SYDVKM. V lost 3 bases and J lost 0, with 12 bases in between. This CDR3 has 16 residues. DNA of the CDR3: TGTGCCAGCAGTTTCCGGGGAACCGGCTCCTACAATGAGCAGTTCTTC. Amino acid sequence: CASSFRGTGSYNEQFF. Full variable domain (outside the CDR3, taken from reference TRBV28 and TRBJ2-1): DVKVTQSSRYLVKRTGEKVFLECVQDMDHENMFWYRQDPGLGLRLIYFSYDVKMKEKGDIPEGYSVSREKKERFSLILESASTNQTSMYLCASSFRGTGSYNEQFFGPGTRLTVL.

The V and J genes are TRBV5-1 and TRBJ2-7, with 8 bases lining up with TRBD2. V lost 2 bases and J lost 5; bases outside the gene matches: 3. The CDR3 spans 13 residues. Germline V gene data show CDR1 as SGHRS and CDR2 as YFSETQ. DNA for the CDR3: TGCGCCAGCAGCTTTGGGACTAGGAACGAGCAGTACTTC. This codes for CASSFGTRNEQYF.

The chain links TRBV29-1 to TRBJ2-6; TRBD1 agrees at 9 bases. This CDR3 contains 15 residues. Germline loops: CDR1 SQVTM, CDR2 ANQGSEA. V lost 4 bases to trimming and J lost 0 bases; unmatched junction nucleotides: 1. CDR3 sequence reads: CSVGDRASGANVLTF. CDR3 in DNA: TGCAGCGTTGGGGACAGGGCCTCTGGGGCCAACGTCCTGACTTTC.

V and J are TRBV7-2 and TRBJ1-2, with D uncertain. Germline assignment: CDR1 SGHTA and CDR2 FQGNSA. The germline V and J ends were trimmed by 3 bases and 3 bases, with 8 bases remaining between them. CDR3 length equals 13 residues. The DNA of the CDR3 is TGTGCCAGCAGCTTGACCGAGGACTATGGCTACACCTTC. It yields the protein CASSLTEDYGYTF. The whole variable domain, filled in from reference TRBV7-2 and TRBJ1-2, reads GAGVSQSPSNKVTEKGKDVELRCDPISGHTALYWYRQSLGQGLEFLIYFQGNSAPDKSGLPSDRFSAERTGGSVSTLTIQRTQQEDSAVYLCASSLTEDYGYTFGSGTRLTVV.

The CDR3 protein is CASSLGEGVYNEQFF. The CDR3 DNA follows: TGTGCCAGCAGCTTAGGTGAGGGTGTCTACAATGAGCAGTTCTTC. V usage is TRBV7-3 and J usage is TRBJ2-1; maybe TRBD2 (5 bases). The V gene's germline CDR1 is SGHTA and CDR2 FQGTGA. V lost 2 bases, J lost 3 bases, and 11 bases lay in between. The CDR3 sequence is 15 residues long.

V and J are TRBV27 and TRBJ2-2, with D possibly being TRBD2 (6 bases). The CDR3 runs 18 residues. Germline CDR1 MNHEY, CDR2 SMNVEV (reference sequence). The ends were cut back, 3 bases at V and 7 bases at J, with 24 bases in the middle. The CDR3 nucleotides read TGTGCCAGCAGTTTCGGGGCGCGGGGAAGACGTGGGGGCGGGGAGCTGTTTTTT. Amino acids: CASSFGARGRRGGGELFF.

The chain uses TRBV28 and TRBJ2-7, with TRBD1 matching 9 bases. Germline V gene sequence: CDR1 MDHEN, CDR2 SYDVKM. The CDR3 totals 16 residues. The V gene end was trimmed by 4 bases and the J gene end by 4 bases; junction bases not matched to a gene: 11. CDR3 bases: TGTGCCAGCAGTTCAATACCGGGACAGGGAGGATACGAGCAGTACTTC. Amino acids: CASSSIPGQGGYEQYF.

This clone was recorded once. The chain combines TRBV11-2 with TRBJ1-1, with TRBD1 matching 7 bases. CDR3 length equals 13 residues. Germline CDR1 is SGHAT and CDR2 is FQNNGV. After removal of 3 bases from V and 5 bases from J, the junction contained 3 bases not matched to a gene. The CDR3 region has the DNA TGTGCCAGCAGCTTTTACAGGGGAACTGAAGCTTTCTTT. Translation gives CASSFYRGTEAFF. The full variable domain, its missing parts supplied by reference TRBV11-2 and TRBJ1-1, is EAGVAQSPRYKIIEKRQSVAFWCNPISGHATLYWYQQILGQGPKLLIQFQNNGVVDDSQLPKDRFSAERLKGVDSTLKIQPAKLEDSAVYLCASSFYRGTEAFFGQGTRLTVV.